The 26 T cell receptor beta chains presented below share a single source sample, sequenced in a study of PD-L1 blockade in urothelial cancer. The time point: peripheral blood 6 weeks after treatment start. Assay used: immunoSEQ multiplex PCR; TCRdb lists only in-frame clones, some missing. The sample lists about 120,000 clones, about 82% occurring once. The source material was PBMCs, sampled around atezolizumab (anti-PD-L1) treatment. The receptors stem from a man in his fifties with urothelial cancer.

V and J are TRBV7-9 and TRBJ1-1; unclear D gene. CDR1 is SEHNR and CDR2 is FQNEAQ in the germline V gene (reference sequence). The CDR3 has 14 residues. Between the trimmed V and J ends, which lost 0 bases and 1 base, there was a span of 6 bases. The chain's CDR3 is CASSLAAENTEAFF. CDR3 nucleotides: TGTGCCAGCAGCTTAGCCGCAGAGAACACTGAAGCTTTCTTT.

The chain employs TRBV10-3 and TRBJ2-3; D is undetermined. Germline assignment: CDR1 ENHRY and CDR2 SYGVKD. The length of the CDR3 is 14 residues. Trimming removed 2 bases from V and 0 bases from J, with 6 bases in between. The CDR3 protein is CAISETTSTDTQYF. The CDR3 DNA reads as TGTGCCATCAGTGAGACTACTAGCACAGATACGCAGTATTTT.

This chain connects TRBV19 to TRBJ1-4; TRBD1 might be the D (5 bases). Looked up from germline, CDR1 is LNHDA and CDR2 is SQIVND (reference sequence). V gave up 3 bases and J gave up 5 bases, with 10 bases separating them. This CDR3 has 14 residues. CDR3 amino acids: CASSMTRGNEKLFF. DNA of the CDR3: TGTGCCAGTAGTATGACGCGGGGGAATGAAAAACTGTTTTTT.

This clone was seen more than once but under ten times. The rearrangement joins TRBV7-2 to TRBJ2-7, with TRBD1 as a possible D gene (5 bases). With 1 base removed from V and 2 bases from J, the gap between germline ends came to 12 bases. The CDR3 sequence is 15 residues long. CDR1 is SGHTA and CDR2 is FQGNSA in the germline V gene. The CDR3 reads CASSLGPGNTYEQYF. CDR3 nucleotides: TGTGCCAGCAGCTTAGGTCCAGGGAACACCTACGAGCAGTACTTC.

The V and J genes are TRBV28 and TRBJ2-1; 8 positions match TRBD1. The CDR3 contains 19 residues. V shed 2 bases and J 0 bases; nucleotides not matched to a gene: 12. Per the germline V gene, CDR1 is MDHEN and CDR2 is SYDVKM. CDR3 loop: CASSLRAIIQGASYNEQFF. The CDR3 DNA is TGTGCCAGCAGTTTAAGGGCGATTATCCAGGGGGCCTCCTACAATGAGCAGTTCTTC.

Here the CDR3 DNA reads TGTGCCAGCACCCCTAAGGGCAGGGTGGAGGGCTACACCTTC. This codes for CASTPKGRVEGYTF. This sequence joins TRBV5-6 and TRBJ1-2, with D possibly being TRBD1 (5 bases). Germline V CDR1 and CDR2: SGHDT, YYEEEE. V was pared by 6 bases and J by 8 bases, with 20 bases between. The CDR3 runs to 14 residues. Filled out from reference TRBV5-6 and TRBJ1-2, the complete variable domain reads DAGVTQSPTHLIKTRGQQVTLRCSPKSGHDTVSWYQQALGQGPQFIFQYYEEEERQRGNFPDRFSGHQFPNYSSELNVNALLLGDSALYLCASTPKGRVEGYTFGSGTRLTVV.

As to this clone: Other DNA sequences in the same sample also yield this CDR3. This chain connects TRBV18 to TRBJ2-1; D is possibly TRBD2 (5 bases). Trimming took off 1 base at V and 0 bases at J, with 10 bases between the two ends. The CDR3 is 16 residues long. Germline V gene data show CDR1 as KGHSH and CDR2 as LQKENI. The CDR3 DNA reads TGTGCCAGCTCACCACTCTCGGGGAGCTCCTACAATGAGCAGTTCTTC. It is translated as CASSPLSGSSYNEQFF. The variable domain in full, completed from reference TRBV18 and TRBJ2-1, reads NAGVMQNPRHLVRRRGQEARLRCSPMKGHSHVYWYRQLPEEGLKFMVYLQKENIIDESGMPKERFSAEFPKEGPSILRIQQVVRGDSAAYFCASSPLSGSSYNEQFFGPGTRLTVL.

This clone was counted only a few times. At one end, the junction sequence differs from germline, possibly due to a read error. The chain links TRBV28 to TRBJ1-1; D is unresolved. CDR3 length: 13 amino acids. The germline CDR1 and CDR2 sequences are MDHEN and SYDVKM. This CDR3 reads CASSLEVKTEAFF. The CDR3, as DNA: TGTGCCAGCAGTTTGGAGGTGAAGACTGAAGCTTTCTTT.

The rearrangement links TRBV27 to TRBJ2-2; 12 positions match TRBD2. The CDR3 contains 18 residues. J was trimmed by 7 bases and V by 3 bases; bases with no gene match: 12. Germline-derived CDR1 and CDR2 are MNHEY and SMNVEV (reference sequence). The CDR3 is CASSFPSSGRASGGELFF. The CDR3 nucleotides are TGTGCCAGCAGTTTCCCCTCTAGCGGGAGGGCCTCTGGCGGGGAGCTGTTTTTT.

V usage is TRBV28 and J usage is TRBJ1-3; TRBD1 agrees at 9 bases. Germline CDR1 MDHEN, CDR2 SYDVKM. Trimming cost V 6 bases and J 5 bases; bases outside gene matches: 8. The CDR3 covers 15 residues. The CDR3 DNA reads as TGTGCCAGCAGCCCAGGGACAGGGAGACGAAACACCATATATTTT. As protein: CASSPGTGRRNTIYF.

This clone has only a few counts. The rearrangement links TRBV19 to TRBJ2-2; D call uncertain. V lost 3 bases to trimming and J lost 6 bases, with 11 bases between them. The CDR3 has 14 residues. The V gene's germline CDR1 is LNHDA and CDR2 SQIVND (reference sequence). The CDR3 region has the DNA TGTGCCAGTAGTATCCGTCGGTCCGCCGGGGAGCTGTTTTTT. It yields the protein CASSIRRSAGELFF. Complete variable domain (other parts from reference TRBV19 and TRBJ2-2): DGGITQSPKYLFRKEGQNVTLSCEQNLNHDAMYWYRQDPGQGLRLIYYSQIVNDFQKGDIAEGYSVSREKKESFPLTVTSAQKNPTAFYLCASSIRRSAGELFFGEGSRLTVL.

This clone was counted a single time. This chain uses TRBV28 with TRBJ2-2; D is perhaps TRBD1 (6 bases). CDR1 MDHEN and CDR2 SYDVKM come from the germline V gene. The CDR3 has 15 residues. The V end was cut by 8 bases, the J end by 3 bases, with 16 bases between. The CDR3 region has the DNA TGTGCCAGCGTGTCGTCCGGACAGTACACCGGGGAGCTGTTTTTT. Its translation is CASVSSGQYTGELFF.

V is TRBV7-2 and J is TRBJ2-1, with a weak D call TRBD2 (6 bases). Trimming removed 5 bases at V and 3 bases at J, with 11 bases between. This CDR3 contains 14 residues. Per the germline V gene, CDR1 is SGHTA and CDR2 is FQGNSA. The CDR3 DNA is TGTGCCAGCAGCGGGGGGACCGGCTACAATGAGCAGTTCTTC. Its protein is CASSGGTGYNEQFF.

The chain joins TRBV9 to TRBJ1-3; perhaps TRBD1 as D (6 bases). CDR3 length: 16 residues. Trimming left V 4 bases short and J 0 bases short, with 14 bases between. Germline loops: CDR1 SGDLS, CDR2 YYNGEE. The CDR3 nucleotides are TGTGCCAGCAGCCTAACGGCAGGGGTCTCTGGAAACACCATATATTTT. Protein product: CASSLTAGVSGNTIYF.

This clone was picked up a small number of times. J is TRBJ1-1 and V is TRBV7-9, with 7 nucleotides matching TRBD1. This CDR3 is built from 13 residues. V lost 4 bases, J lost 1 base, and 0 bases stayed unmatched. Germline V gene sequence: CDR1 SEHNR, CDR2 FQNEAQ (reference sequence). CDR3 in DNA: TGTGCCAGCAGCTACAGGGGGAACACTGAAGCTTTCTTT. Its protein product is CASSYRGNTEAFF.

The chain links TRBV7-9 to TRBJ2-3, with 7 bases that match TRBD1. Germline assignment: CDR1 SEHNR and CDR2 FQNEAQ (reference sequence). The CDR3 totals 14 residues. The V and J ends lost 5 bases and 4 bases, in that order; junction bases with no gene match: 6. The CDR3: CASSPGTDSDTQYF. CDR3 DNA sequence: TGTGCCAGCAGCCCCGGGACAGACTCAGATACGCAGTATTTT.

The rearrangement links TRBV5-1 to TRBJ2-2, with 12 bases identical to TRBD2. The junction had 6 bases not matched to a gene; V was cut back by 3 bases and J by 6 bases. CDR1 is SGHRS, CDR2 YFSETQ, per germline. The CDR3 contains 16 residues. In nucleotides, the CDR3 is TGCGCCAGCAGCTCAACTCTAGCGGGGGGGTCCGGGGAGCTGTTTTTT. This gives the protein CASSSTLAGGSGELFF. The full variable domain, completed using reference TRBV5-1 and TRBJ2-2, is KAGVTQTPRYLIKTRGQQVTLSCSPISGHRSVSWYQQTPGQGLQFLFEYFSETQRNKGNFPGRFSGRQFSNSRSEMNVSTLELGDSALYLCASSSTLAGGSGELFFGEGSRLTVL.

The V call is TRBV28, the J call TRBJ1-3; D is unresolved. Germline V gene sequence: CDR1 MDHEN, CDR2 SYDVKM. Trimming cost V 4 bases and J 0 bases, with 10 bases left between them. This CDR3 region has 15 residues. CDR3 loop: CASSYTAVSGNTIYF. The CDR3 DNA follows: TGTGCCAGCAGTTACACAGCCGTCTCTGGAAACACCATATATTTT.

This chain uses TRBV9 with TRBJ2-3, with 10 bases that match TRBD2. The J segment lost 4 bases and the V segment lost 2 bases, leaving 7 bases of the junction unmatched. The CDR3 loop spans 16 amino acids. The germline V gene encodes CDR1 SGDLS and CDR2 YYNGEE. The chain's CDR3 is CASSVGLAGVADTQYF. CDR3 nucleotides: TGTGCCAGCAGCGTGGGCCTAGCGGGAGTCGCAGATACGCAGTATTTT.

This clone is a singleton in its sample. The J gene is TRBJ2-5, the V gene TRBV13; a weak D match, TRBD1 (6 bases). This CDR3 region has 13 residues. The V end lost 5 bases, the J end lost 4 bases, and 11 bases lay between the germline ends. The V gene's germline CDR1 is PRHDT and CDR2 FYEKMQ (reference sequence). The CDR3 DNA reads as TGTGCCAGCAGCCCACAGGGTCGAGAGACCCAGTACTTC. Protein product: CASSPQGRETQYF.

The chain is built from TRBV5-1 and TRBJ2-7, with D possibly being TRBD2 (6 bases). V was clipped by 4 bases and J by 2 bases, with 16 bases between them. The CDR3 totals 15 residues. Per the germline V gene, CDR1 is SGHRS and CDR2 is YFSETQ. The CDR3 DNA sequence: TGCGCCAGCAGCGCCCATTTTCGGGGGACCTACGAGCAGTACTTC. It is translated as CASSAHFRGTYEQYF.

This chain links TRBV4-2 with TRBJ2-3; the match to TRBD1 covers 9 bases. V lost 1 base to trimming and J lost 2 bases; unmatched junction nucleotides: 7. The CDR3 has 17 residues. Germline V lookup: CDR1 LGHNA, CDR2 YNFKEQ. The CDR3 DNA reads TGTGCCAGCAGCCAAGTCTCCCGGGACAGGGCCACAGATACGCAGTATTTT. Translated: CASSQVSRDRATDTQYF.

In the case of this clone: Other DNA sequences in this specimen translate into the identical CDR3. This chain connects TRBV18 to TRBJ2-7; 8 bases fit TRBD1. Germline CDR1 KGHSH, CDR2 LQKENI. The length of the CDR3 is 13 residues. The J segment lost 4 bases and the V segment lost 3 bases, leaving 2 bases of the junction unmatched. The CDR3 reads CASSPTGGYEQYF. The DNA of the CDR3 is TGTGCCAGCTCACCCACAGGGGGATACGAGCAGTACTTC. Full variable domain (missing parts from reference TRBV18 and TRBJ2-7): NAGVMQNPRHLVRRRGQEARLRCSPMKGHSHVYWYRQLPEEGLKFMVYLQKENIIDESGMPKERFSAEFPKEGPSILRIQQVVRGDSAAYFCASSPTGGYEQYFGPGTRLTVT.

J is TRBJ2-2 and V is TRBV5-1; D is unresolved. CDR3 length equals 14 residues. Germline CDR1 and CDR2: SGHRS and YFSETQ. Between the trimmed V and J ends, which lost 0 bases and 1 base, there was a span of 4 bases. CDR3 in DNA: TGCGCCAGCAGCTTGGATCTGAACACCGGGGAGCTGTTTTTT. Protein: CASSLDLNTGELFF.

The chain employs TRBV5-1 and TRBJ1-1, with 8 positions matching TRBD1. The CDR3 loop spans 14 amino acids. Trimming took 6 bases from V and 5 from J; bases not matched to a gene: 9. Germline V gene data show CDR1 as SGHRS and CDR2 as YFSETQ. CDR3 sequence reads: CASKITGGGTEAFF. CDR3 nucleotide sequence: TGCGCCAGCAAAATAACAGGGGGAGGTACTGAAGCTTTCTTT.

CDR3 DNA: TGTGCCAGCAGCTTAGAGGGGGCGCGCACTGAAGCTTTCTTT. As protein: CASSLEGARTEAFF. V gene TRBV7-6 combines with J gene TRBJ1-1; TRBD1 agrees at 7 bases. Germline CDR1 is SGHVS and CDR2 is FNYEAQ. The junction had 3 bases not matched to a gene; V was cut back by 1 base and J by 4 bases. The CDR3 loop spans 14 amino acids.